The clone carrying this T cell receptor beta chain was seen a handful of times. The antigen remains unidentified. The CDR3 has 15 residues. Looked up from germline, CDR1 is SGHAT and CDR2 is FQNNGV. Germline trimming cut 1 base from V and 5 bases from J; bases unmatched to any gene: 7. This entry comes from a study of blood T cells in healthy people across ages. The study's findings and limits: Aged donors had fewer naive CD4+ cells and lower diversity than long-lived donors. The percentage of naive T cells correlated strongly with TCR beta diversity.

With a J-beta primer mix and a sample-barcoded 5' primer, a second PCR ran 7 to 11 cycles. MiXCR, run by TCRdb on the 5' RACE reads, gives a single entry per CDR3 protein. The sample has some 1.6 million distinct CDR3 sequences, roughly 30% seen once. The chain uses TRBV11-2 and TRBJ2-5, with 7 nucleotides matching TRBD2. Source material: blood. The origin of this receptor is a woman in her twenties or thirties in good health. The CDR3, as DNA: TGTGCCAGCAGCTTAGTAGGGCGGGAGCAGGAGACCCAGTACTTC. This codes for CASSLVGREQETQYF.